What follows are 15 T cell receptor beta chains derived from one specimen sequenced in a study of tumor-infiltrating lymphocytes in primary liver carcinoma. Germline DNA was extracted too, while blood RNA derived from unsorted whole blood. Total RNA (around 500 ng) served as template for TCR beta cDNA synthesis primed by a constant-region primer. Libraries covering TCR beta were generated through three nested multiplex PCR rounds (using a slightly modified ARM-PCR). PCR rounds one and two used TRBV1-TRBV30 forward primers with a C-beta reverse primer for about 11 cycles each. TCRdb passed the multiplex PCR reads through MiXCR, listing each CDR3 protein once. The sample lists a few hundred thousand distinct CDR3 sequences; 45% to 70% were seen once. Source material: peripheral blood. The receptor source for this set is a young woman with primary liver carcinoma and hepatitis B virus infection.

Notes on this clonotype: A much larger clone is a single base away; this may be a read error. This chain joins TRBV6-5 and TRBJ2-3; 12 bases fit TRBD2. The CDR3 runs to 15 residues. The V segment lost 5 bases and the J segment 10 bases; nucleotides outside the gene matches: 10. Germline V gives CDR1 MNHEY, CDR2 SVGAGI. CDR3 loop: CASSADGLAGIAQYF. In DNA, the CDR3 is TGTGCCAGCAGTGCTGACGGACTAGCGGGAATCGCGCAGTATTTT.

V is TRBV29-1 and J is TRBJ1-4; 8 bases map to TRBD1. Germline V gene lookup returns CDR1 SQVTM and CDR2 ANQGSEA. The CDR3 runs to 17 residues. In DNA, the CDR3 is TGCATCGCCTCTCGGGCAGGGGGCCAGGCAACTAATGAAAAACTGTTTTTT. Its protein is CIASRAGGQATNEKLFF.

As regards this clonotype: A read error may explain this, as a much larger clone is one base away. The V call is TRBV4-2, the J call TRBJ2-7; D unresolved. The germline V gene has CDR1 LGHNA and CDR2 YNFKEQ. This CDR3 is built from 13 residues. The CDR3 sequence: CVSSQGTGREQYF. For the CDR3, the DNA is TGTGTCAGCAGCCAAGGAACCGGCCGCGAGCAGTACTTC.

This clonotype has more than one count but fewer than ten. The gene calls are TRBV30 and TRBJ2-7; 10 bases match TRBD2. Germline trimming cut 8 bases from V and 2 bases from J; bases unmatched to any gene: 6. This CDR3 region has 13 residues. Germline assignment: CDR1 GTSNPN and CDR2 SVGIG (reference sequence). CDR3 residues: CAGKREGAYEQYF. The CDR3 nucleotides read TGTGCCGGTAAGCGGGAGGGAGCCTACGAGCAGTACTTC.

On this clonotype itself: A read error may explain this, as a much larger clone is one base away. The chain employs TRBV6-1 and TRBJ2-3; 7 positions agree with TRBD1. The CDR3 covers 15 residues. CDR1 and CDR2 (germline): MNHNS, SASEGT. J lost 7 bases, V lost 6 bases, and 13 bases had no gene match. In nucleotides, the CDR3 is TGTGCCAGCAGCGATAGCGACTGGACAGGAAATACGCAGTATTTT. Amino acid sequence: CASSDSDWTGNTQYF.

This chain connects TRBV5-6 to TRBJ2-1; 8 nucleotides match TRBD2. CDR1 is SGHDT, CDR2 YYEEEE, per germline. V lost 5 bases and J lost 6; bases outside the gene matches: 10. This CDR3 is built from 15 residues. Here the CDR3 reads CASSMGAGVSNEQFF. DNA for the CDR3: TGTGCCAGCAGTATGGGAGCGGGAGTCTCCAATGAGCAGTTCTTC.

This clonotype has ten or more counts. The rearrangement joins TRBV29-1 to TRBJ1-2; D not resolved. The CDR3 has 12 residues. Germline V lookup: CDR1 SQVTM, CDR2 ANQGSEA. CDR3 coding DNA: TGCAGTATAAGGACGGCTAACTATGGCTACACCTTC. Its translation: CSIRTANYGYTF.

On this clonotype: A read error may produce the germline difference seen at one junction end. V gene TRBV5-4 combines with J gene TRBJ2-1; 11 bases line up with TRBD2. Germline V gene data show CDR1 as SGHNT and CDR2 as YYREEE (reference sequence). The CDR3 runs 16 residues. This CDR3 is CVSSLGGTSGNNEQFF. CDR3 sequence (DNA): TGTGTCAGCAGCTTGGGCGGGACTAGCGGAAACAATGAGCAGTTCTTC.

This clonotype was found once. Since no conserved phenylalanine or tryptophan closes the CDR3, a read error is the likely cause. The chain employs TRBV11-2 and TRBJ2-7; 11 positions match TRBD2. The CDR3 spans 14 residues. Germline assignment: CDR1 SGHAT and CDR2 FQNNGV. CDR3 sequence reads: CAGSFTSGSNEQYY. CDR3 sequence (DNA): TGTGCCGGCAGCTTCACTAGCGGGAGTAACGAGCAGTACTAC.

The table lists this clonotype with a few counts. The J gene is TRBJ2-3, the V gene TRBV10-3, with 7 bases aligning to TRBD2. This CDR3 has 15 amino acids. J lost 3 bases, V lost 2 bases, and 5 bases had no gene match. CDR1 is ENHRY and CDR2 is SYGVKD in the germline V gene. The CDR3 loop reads CAISEPTSATDTQYF. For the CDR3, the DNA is TGTGCCATCAGTGAGCCAACTAGCGCTACAGATACGCAGTATTTT.

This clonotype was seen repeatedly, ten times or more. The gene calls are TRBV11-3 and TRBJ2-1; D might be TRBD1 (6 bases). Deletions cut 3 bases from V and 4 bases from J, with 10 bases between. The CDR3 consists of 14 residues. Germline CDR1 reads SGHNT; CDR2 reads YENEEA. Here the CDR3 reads CASSFRTVYNEQFF. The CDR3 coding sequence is TGTGCCAGCAGCTTCCGGACAGTTTACAATGAGCAGTTCTTC.

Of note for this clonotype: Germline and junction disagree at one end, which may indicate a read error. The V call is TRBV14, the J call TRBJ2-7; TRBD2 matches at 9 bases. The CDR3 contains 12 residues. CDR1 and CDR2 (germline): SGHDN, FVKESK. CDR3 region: CVSSQAGGKPYF. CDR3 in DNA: TGTGTCAGCAGCCAAGCGGGAGGCAAGCCGTACTTC.

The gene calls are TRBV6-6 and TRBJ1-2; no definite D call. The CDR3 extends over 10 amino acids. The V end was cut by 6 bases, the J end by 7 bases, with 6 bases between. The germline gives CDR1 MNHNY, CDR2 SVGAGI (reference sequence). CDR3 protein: CASRDTGYTF. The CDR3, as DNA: TGTGCCAGCAGAGACACTGGCTACACCTTC.

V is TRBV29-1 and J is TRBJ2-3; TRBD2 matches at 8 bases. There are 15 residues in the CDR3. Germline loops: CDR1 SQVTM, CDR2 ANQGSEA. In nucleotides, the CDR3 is TGCAACGTCCGGACTAGCAGGAGACGCACAGATACGCAGTATTTT. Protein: CNVRTSRRRTDTQYF.

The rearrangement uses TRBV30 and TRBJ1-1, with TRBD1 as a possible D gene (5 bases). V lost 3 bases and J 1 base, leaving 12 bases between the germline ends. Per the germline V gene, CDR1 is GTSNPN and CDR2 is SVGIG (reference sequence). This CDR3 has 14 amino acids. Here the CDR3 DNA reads TGTGCCTGGAGAGTGGGGACGGCGAACACTGAAGCTTTCTTT. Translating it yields CAWRVGTANTEAFF.